Following are 17 T cell receptor beta chains from one sample sequenced in a study of PD-L1 blockade in urothelial cancer. Generated by immunoSEQ multiplex PCR, the TCRdb table keeps only in-frame clones and is missing some. In the table there are just under 40,000 clones, around nine tenths of which are singletons. This material consisted of PBMCs, taken around atezolizumab (anti-PD-L1) treatment. These receptors were collected from a man in his sixties with urothelial cancer.

The rearrangement links TRBV13 to TRBJ2-7, with D uncertain. Germline V CDR1 and CDR2: PRHDT, FYEKMQ (reference sequence). Trimming cost V 2 bases and J 2 bases, with 7 bases left between them. The CDR3 loop spans 13 amino acids. The CDR3 nucleotides read TGTGCCAGCAGCTTAAGACTTACCTACGAGCAGTACTTC. It specifies CASSLRLTYEQYF.

The chain carries TRBV7-7 and TRBJ2-3; 8 positions match TRBD1. Germline V CDR1 and CDR2: SSHAT, FNYEAQ (reference sequence). V lost 4 bases to trimming and J lost 4 bases; unmatched junction nucleotides: 7. The CDR3 sequence is 15 residues long. The CDR3, as DNA: TGTGCCAGCAGCTCCGGACAGGGTCGTGCAGATACGCAGTATTTT. This sequence encodes CASSSGQGRADTQYF.

This clone was seen a few times. This chain links TRBV6-1 with TRBJ1-1; tentative D call: TRBD1 (5 bases). Trimming pared 7 bases from V and 3 bases from J, leaving 12 bases between. Germline CDR1 MNHNS, CDR2 SASEGT. The CDR3 runs 13 residues. The CDR3 loop reads CASTLGLDTEAFF. CDR3 in DNA: TGTGCCAGCACCCTGGGACTGGACACTGAAGCTTTCTTT.

The chain couples TRBV7-9 to TRBJ1-2, with 8 bases matching TRBD1. Losses at the gene ends were 5 bases for V and 0 bases for J; bases not matched to a gene: 2. The CDR3 is 14 amino acids. Germline V gene data show CDR1 as SEHNR and CDR2 as FQNEAQ (reference sequence). CDR3 sequence (DNA): TGTGCCAGCAGCGCGGGACAGGCTAACTATGGCTACACCTTC. As protein: CASSAGQANYGYTF.

The rearrangement uses TRBV7-9 and TRBJ1-2; 7 positions match TRBD1. This CDR3 region has 12 residues. The trim removed 4 bases at V and 7 bases at J, leaving 3 bases unmatched. CDR1 SEHNR and CDR2 FQNEAQ come from the germline V gene (reference sequence). CDR3 sequence (DNA): TGTGCCAGCAGCTGGCAGGGGGGTGGCTACACCTTC. Amino acid sequence: CASSWQGGGYTF.

This clone was seen just once. This chain links TRBV6-1 with TRBJ2-3; TRBD2 matches at 10 bases. The V and J ends lost 4 bases and 4 bases, in that order; junction bases with no gene match: 8. CDR3 size: 16 residues. In germline, CDR1 is MNHNS, CDR2 SASEGT. The CDR3 DNA is TGTGCCAGCAGTGGGGGAGCGGGGGGGCTGGCAGATACGCAGTATTTT. It codes for CASSGGAGGLADTQYF.

The table lists this clone with a count of one. V gene TRBV28 combines with J gene TRBJ1-6, with a tentative D call TRBD1 (5 bases). With 5 bases removed from V and 13 bases from J, the gap between germline ends came to 12 bases. Looked up from germline, CDR1 is MDHEN and CDR2 is SYDVKM. CDR3 size: 12 residues. The CDR3 DNA reads TGTGCCAGCAGTGCCGGGACTCCCCCCCTCCACTTT. Protein sequence: CASSAGTPPLHF.

The chain has TRBV5-1 and TRBJ2-1; the match to TRBD2 covers 10 bases. V lost 4 bases, J lost 8 bases, and 12 bases stayed unmatched. The germline gives CDR1 SGHRS, CDR2 YFSETQ. This CDR3 comprises 16 residues. In nucleotides, the CDR3 is TGCGCCAGCAGCCGTCTAGCGGGAGAAATTAGGGATGAGCAGTTCTTC. Amino acids: CASSRLAGEIRDEQFF.

The V and J genes are TRBV5-1 and TRBJ1-2, with D maybe TRBD1 (6 bases). The germline V and J ends were trimmed by 0 bases and 2 bases, with 11 bases remaining between them. This CDR3 spans 15 amino acids. In germline, CDR1 is SGHRS, CDR2 YFSETQ. The DNA of the CDR3 is TGCGCCAGCAGCTTGGCACCAGGGGAGAACTATGGCTACACCTTC. Translated, it gives CASSLAPGENYGYTF.

The chain links TRBV7-3 to TRBJ2-3; the D gene is possibly TRBD2 (8 bases). V shed 5 bases and J shed 11 bases, with 29 bases lying between them. Germline CDR1 reads SGHTA; CDR2 reads FQGTGA. CDR3 length: 17 residues. The CDR3 DNA is TGTGCCAGCAGCCAAAAGGGGGCGGGTAGCGGGACCGGGAGGCAGTATTTT. It specifies CASSQKGAGSGTGRQYF. Full variable domain (remainder filled in from reference TRBV7-3 and TRBJ2-3): GAGVSQTPSNKVTEKGKYVELRCDPISGHTALYWYRQSLGQGPEFLIYFQGTGAADDSGLPNDRFFAVRPEGSVSTLKIQRTERGDSAVYLCASSQKGAGSGTGRQYFGPGTRLTVL.

This clone was counted a single time. J is TRBJ2-7 and V is TRBV7-6, with D maybe TRBD1 (7 bases). The CDR3 is made up of 15 amino acids. Between the trimmed V and J ends, which lost 1 base and 3 bases, there was a span of 13 bases. The germline V gene encodes CDR1 SGHVS and CDR2 FNYEAQ. CDR3 protein: CASSLGSGGCYEQYF. CDR3 DNA: TGTGCCAGCAGCTTAGGGTCAGGGGGGTGCTACGAGCAGTACTTC. Full variable domain (rest looked up from reference TRBV7-6 and TRBJ2-7): GAGVSQSPRYKVTKRGQDVALRCDPISGHVSLYWYRQALGQGPEFLTYFNYEAQQDKSGLPNDRFSAERPEGSISTLTIQRTEQRDSAMYRCASSLGSGGCYEQYFGPGTRLTVT.

This clone was recorded only once. The rearrangement uses TRBV18 and TRBJ1-4; 10 bases fit TRBD1. The CDR3 is made up of 18 amino acids. V was clipped by 4 bases and J by 3 bases; unmatched bases: 11. Germline values: CDR1 KGHSH, CDR2 LQKENI. For the CDR3, the DNA is TGTGCCAGCTCACTCGACCCGGGACAGGGGATAGCTAATGAAAAACTGTTTTTT. Protein sequence: CASSLDPGQGIANEKLFF.

The chain joins TRBV13 to TRBJ2-1; TRBD2 is a possible D gene (5 bases). Germline CDR1 reads PRHDT; CDR2 reads FYEKMQ (reference sequence). Trimming left V 3 bases short and J 5 bases short, with 11 bases between. The CDR3 is 14 residues long. DNA for the CDR3: TGTGCCAGCAGCTTCGAGGGTGAGGACAATGAGCAGTTCTTC. Residues: CASSFEGEDNEQFF.

CDR3 protein: CASSQREGPYNEQFF. The CDR3 DNA reads as TGCGCCAGCAGCCAGCGGGAGGGCCCCTACAATGAGCAGTTCTTC. The V and J genes are TRBV5-1 and TRBJ2-1, with 10 bases fitting TRBD2. CDR3 size: 15 residues. Germline CDR1 and CDR2: SGHRS and YFSETQ. V shed 4 bases, J shed 2 bases, and the junction held 3 bases outside the gene matches.

The chain carries TRBV7-2 and TRBJ1-2; 8 nucleotides agree with TRBD1. CDR1 is SGHTA, CDR2 FQGNSA, per germline. The ends lost 1 base at V and 2 bases at J; junction bases unmatched: 9. This CDR3 contains 17 residues. Here the CDR3 DNA reads TGTGCCAGCAGCTTAGATCCAGGGGGCGCATACAACTATGGCTACACCTTC. Protein sequence: CASSLDPGGAYNYGYTF. The entire variable domain, with the rest obtained from reference TRBV7-2 and TRBJ1-2, is as follows: GAGVSQSPSNKVTEKGKDVELRCDPISGHTALYWYRQSLGQGLEFLIYFQGNSAPDKSGLPSDRFSAERTGGSVSTLTIQRTQQEDSAVYLCASSLDPGGAYNYGYTFGSGTRLTVV.

V is TRBV7-2 and J is TRBJ2-3, with TRBD2 as a possible D gene (6 bases). The V end lost 5 bases, the J end lost 0 bases, and 12 bases lay between the germline ends. From germline, CDR1 is SGHTA and CDR2 FQGNSA. The CDR3 contains 15 residues. CDR3 sequence reads: CASSPPGRSTDTQYF. The CDR3 coding sequence is TGTGCCAGCAGCCCCCCCGGGAGAAGCACAGATACGCAGTATTTT.

V is TRBV4-2 and J is TRBJ2-3, with 10 bases aligning to TRBD2. The CDR3 runs to 18 residues. CDR1 LGHNA and CDR2 YNFKEQ come from the germline V gene. V lost 1 base, J lost 6 bases, and 13 bases stayed unmatched. CDR3 region: CASSQAQSSGGLPDTQYF. CDR3 nucleotide sequence: TGTGCCAGCAGCCAAGCCCAATCTAGCGGGGGATTACCGGATACGCAGTATTTT.